The subject of this entry is one T cell receptor (beta chain). Clones were sequenced by immunoSEQ multiplex PCR, and TCRdb holds only the in-frame ones, with some missing. This repertoire shows fewer than 350,000 clones, about 85% found once; its top ten account for 2.5%. Residents of around 24 US areas, aged 18 to 89 years, made up the participants. Membership in each cohort depended on participant-reported clinical history. The data derive from a study of blood T cell repertoires in COVID-19. Background on the study: Sites across the United States, Italy and Spain contributed samples from acute and convalescent COVID-19. The analysed material was cDNA or gDNA that came from T cells, B-cell-depleted T cells, or PBMCs.

Germline V gene data show CDR1 as GTSNPN and CDR2 as SVGIG (reference sequence). V dropped 2 bases and J dropped 7; count of bases not matched to a gene: 2. This CDR3 has 12 residues. This chain links TRBV30 with TRBJ2-1; 7 bases fit TRBD1. The sample consisted of PBMCs or T cells enriched from blood (not recorded which). This receptor was taken from a woman between 45 and 65 years old who had recovered from COVID-19. In DNA, the CDR3 is TGTGCCTGGAGTAAGACAGGGAATGAGCAGTTCTTC. Translating gives CAWSKTGNEQFF.